This TCR beta chain was identified during a study of control samples from healthy donors and cancer patients. The method was immunoSEQ multiplex PCR; TCRdb's version includes in-frame clones alone and lacks a portion of them. In the table there are 170,000 or so clones, about 90% of which are singletons. Germline CDR1 is SGHTA and CDR2 is FQGNSA. Deletions cut 2 bases from V and 6 bases from J, with 7 bases between. CDR3 length equals 12 residues. Material: blood. This receptor was taken from a woman in her forties or fifties in good health. This chain joins TRBV7-2 and TRBJ1-2; D perhaps matches TRBD1 (5 bases). The CDR3 DNA is TGTGCCAGCAGCTTATGGGGGGATGGCTACACCTTC. Its protein product is CASSLWGDGYTF. Drawing the rest from reference TRBV7-2 and TRBJ1-2, the complete variable domain is GAGVSQSPSNKVTEKGKDVELRCDPISGHTALYWYRQSLGQGLEFLIYFQGNSAPDKSGLPSDRFSAERTGGSVSTLTIQRTQQEDSAVYLCASSLWGDGYTFGSGTRLTVV.